These 15 T cell receptor beta chains were sequenced from one sample in a study of blood T cell repertoires in COVID-19. The repertoire was sequenced with immunoSEQ multiplex PCR; TCRdb's copy has only in-frame clones and lacks some. In the table there are approximately 110,000 clones, about 87% of which are singletons. The specimen was peripheral blood. The receptors stem from a woman between 45 and 65 years old with acute or convalescent COVID-19.

This clone has a handful of counts. The chain links TRBV10-3 to TRBJ1-2; 8 positions agree with TRBD1. Germline loops: CDR1 ENHRY, CDR2 SYGVKD. This CDR3 comprises 17 residues. V shed 7 bases, J shed 2 bases, and the junction held 15 bases outside the gene matches. The CDR3 nucleotides read TGTGCCATCACCAGGGGGTCTGTGACAGGGGAGAACTATGGCTACACCTTC. It codes for CAITRGSVTGENYGYTF.

For the CDR3, the DNA is TGTGCCAGCAGCTCTGGACAGGGAGGGGGCTCCTACAATGAGCAGTTCTTC. It encodes CASSSGQGGGSYNEQFF. The chain recombines TRBV7-9 with TRBJ2-1, with D tentatively TRBD1 (8 bases). CDR3 length equals 17 residues. Trimming cost V 4 bases and J 0 bases, with 16 bases left between them. Per germline, CDR1 SEHNR and CDR2 FQNEAQ (reference sequence).

V and J are TRBV11-2 and TRBJ1-1; D uncertain. CDR3 length: 14 residues. The germline CDR1 and CDR2 sequences are SGHAT and FQNNGV. V shed 5 bases and J shed 1 base, with 11 bases lying between them. The CDR3 DNA follows: TGTGCCAGCAGCAAGTTGACGGGGAACACTGAAGCTTTCTTT. Amino acid sequence: CASSKLTGNTEAFF.

This sequence joins TRBV12-3 or TRBV12-4 and TRBJ1-5; weak D call: TRBD1 (5 bases). With 4 bases removed from V and 6 bases from J, the gap between germline ends came to 10 bases. The CDR3 loop spans 13 amino acids. The chain's CDR3 is CASSSGLGQPQHF. DNA of the CDR3: TGTGCCAGCAGTTCAGGGTTAGGTCAGCCCCAGCATTTT.

This clone turned up a few times. V gene TRBV24-1 combines with J gene TRBJ1-2; 12 bases are shared with TRBD1. V shed 7 bases and J 9 bases; nucleotides not matched to a gene: 5. Germline values: CDR1 KGHDR, CDR2 SFDVKD. CDR3 length: 13 amino acids. This CDR3 reads CATREGTGGSYTF. CDR3 nucleotide sequence: TGTGCCACCAGGGAGGGGACAGGGGGCAGCTACACCTTC.

V gene TRBV27 combines with J gene TRBJ2-1; 11 nucleotides match TRBD2. Germline loops: CDR1 MNHEY, CDR2 SMNVEV (reference sequence). This CDR3 spans 16 amino acids. The V segment lost 5 bases and the J segment 4 bases; nucleotides outside the gene matches: 7. This CDR3 reads CASSIRTSGPYNEQFF. Written as DNA, the CDR3 is TGTGCCAGCAGTATCAGGACTAGCGGGCCTTACAATGAGCAGTTCTTC.

The chain couples TRBV28 to TRBJ1-1; possible D gene TRBD1, 5 bases. The CDR3 spans 13 residues. Trimming removed 0 bases at V and 4 bases at J, with 6 bases between. The germline CDR1 and CDR2 sequences are MDHEN and SYDVKM. In DNA, the CDR3 is TGTGCCAGCAGTTTATGGGGGGGCACTGAAGCTTTCTTT. This encodes CASSLWGGTEAFF.

V usage is TRBV6-1 and J usage is TRBJ2-5; 11 nucleotides align to TRBD2. The CDR3 is 16 residues long. Germline CDR1 is MNHNS and CDR2 is SASEGT. With 2 bases clipped from V and 4 bases from J, the junction kept 6 bases outside the gene matches. The CDR3 spells CASSETGGTSGETQYF. CDR3 nucleotide sequence: TGTGCCAGCAGTGAAACCGGTGGGACTAGCGGAGAGACCCAGTACTTC.

This CDR3 reads CASRSSGERTEAFF. Here the CDR3 DNA reads TGTGCCAGCAGGAGCTCAGGGGAAAGGACTGAAGCTTTCTTT. The genes are TRBV6-5 and TRBJ1-1; D is possibly TRBD1 (6 bases). V shed 6 bases and J shed 5 bases, with 16 bases lying between them. This CDR3 region has 14 residues. Germline assignment: CDR1 MNHEY and CDR2 SVGAGI.

V usage is TRBV7-2 and J usage is TRBJ2-2; 10 bases fit TRBD2. With V trimmed by 6 bases and J by 7 bases, 8 bases remained unmatched. Germline assignment: CDR1 SGHTA and CDR2 FQGNSA. CDR3 length equals 15 residues. CDR3 region: CASSLTSGTVGELFF. CDR3 bases: TGTGCCAGCAGTCTTACTAGCGGGACGGTCGGGGAGCTGTTTTTT. Looking up the rest from reference TRBV7-2 and TRBJ2-2 gives the full variable domain: GAGVSQSPSNKVTEKGKDVELRCDPISGHTALYWYRQSLGQGLEFLIYFQGNSAPDKSGLPSDRFSAERTGGSVSTLTIQRTQQEDSAVYLCASSLTSGTVGELFFGEGSRLTVL.

The chain links TRBV28 to TRBJ2-3; TRBD1 aligns across 12 bases. The length of the CDR3 is 15 residues. Germline V gene lookup returns CDR1 MDHEN and CDR2 SYDVKM. J lost 6 bases, V lost 6 bases, and 7 bases had no gene match. CDR3 bases: TGTGCCAGCAGCACCGGGACAGGGGGCGCGGATACGCAGTATTTT. Residues: CASSTGTGGADTQYF.

The gene calls are TRBV28 and TRBJ1-5; D remains unclear. V lost 4 bases to trimming and J lost 10 bases, with 8 bases between them. The CDR3 runs 11 residues. The V gene's germline CDR1 is MDHEN and CDR2 SYDVKM. In nucleotides, the CDR3 is TGTGCCAGCAGTTCCCCAGGTCCCCAGCATTTT. The encoded protein is CASSSPGPQHF.

The chain employs TRBV19 and TRBJ1-2; the D is unclear. Germline-derived CDR1 and CDR2 are LNHDA and SQIVND (reference sequence). V dropped 5 bases and J dropped 6 bases, with 25 bases sitting between them. The CDR3 length is 17 residues. The CDR3 is CASSVLRHREGFDGYTF. In nucleotides, the CDR3 is TGTGCCAGTAGTGTATTACGTCATCGGGAGGGTTTCGATGGCTACACCTTC.

The gene calls are TRBV29-1 and TRBJ2-7, with 10 nucleotides matching TRBD1. There are 13 residues in the CDR3. The germline V gene has CDR1 SQVTM and CDR2 ANQGSEA. Unmatched junction bases numbered 7, after V lost 7 bases and J lost 4 bases. The CDR3 region has the DNA TGCAGCGCTGGGGACAGGGGAACATACGAGCAGTACTTC. It translates to CSAGDRGTYEQYF.

In regard to this clone: Mismatch with germline at one junction end may stem from a read error. This CDR3 is CASSLGQGGQETQYF. The CDR3 nucleotides are TGCGCCAGCAGTTTGGGACAGGGAGGTCAAGAGACCCAGTACTTC. The chain links TRBV5-1 to TRBJ2-5; 9 bases line up with TRBD1. The CDR3 spans 15 residues. Germline V gene data show CDR1 as SGHRS and CDR2 as YFSETQ.